Sequencing of this TCR beta chain was carried out in a study of cytomegalovirus exposure and HLA in healthy donors. V gave up 3 bases and J gave up 2 bases, with 15 bases separating them. This CDR3 comprises 16 residues. Germline lookup yields CDR1 SGHAT and CDR2 FQNNGV. Comment on this clone: What it binds is not known.

General observations from the study: Cytomegalovirus status was reportedly diagnosed by the classifier with high sensitivity and specificity.

This PCR relied on a set of 60 Vbeta primers and 13 Jbeta primers. Using immunoSEQ multiplex PCR, the repertoire was profiled, and TCRdb retains in-frame clones only, with some absent. The table includes some 150,000 clones, 50% to 75% detected once. The chain has TRBV11-2 and TRBJ2-3; maybe TRBD2 (5 bases). The origin of this receptor is a woman aged 35 to 49 in good health and CMV-seronegative. Sequenced sample: PBMCs. CDR3 region: CASSLSGGIDTDTQYF. The CDR3 DNA reads as TGTGCCAGCAGCTTGAGCGGCGGAATAGACACAGATACGCAGTATTTT.